This T cell receptor beta chain stems from a study of blood T cell repertoires in COVID-19. The germline gives CDR1 MGHRA, CDR2 YSYEKL. Trimming shortened V by 2 bases and J by 1 base, and 9 bases separated the two germline ends. The length of the CDR3 is 14 residues. In the authors' workflow: By means of reference gene primer amplification, nucleated cell counts were estimated. Profiled with immunoSEQ multiplex PCR; TCRdb holds only in-frame clones, not every one. V, J and clone size are those of that table, while D and trimming were read from the DNA. Of roughly 100,000 clones in the sample, approximately 81% were seen once.

The TCR sequence derives from a human donor in a cohort sampled during active COVID-19. Input material: peripheral blood. This rearrangement joins TRBV4-1 to TRBJ2-7; TRBD1 is a possible D gene (6 bases). In DNA, the CDR3 is TGCGCCAGCAGCCAACAAGGACAGTCCTACGAGCAGTACTTC. It translates to CASSQQGQSYEQYF.